The following is a T cell receptor (beta chain) sequence with its context. Its antigen remains unidentified. The junction shows a germline mismatch at one end, possibly a read error. The entry originates in a study of low-dose radiotherapy and immunotherapy resistance in tumors (dated by TCRdb to 2021 to 2024). At the level of the whole study: Cohort 1 received 0.5 Gy per fraction every 2 weeks, with a prescribed total PTV dose of 6.5 Gy. Patients were given nivolumab as a 240 mg flat dose every two weeks and ipilimumab at 1 mg/kg every six weeks, with both drugs delivered intravenously. Intravenous cyclophosphamide at 200 mg/m2 was administered every two weeks, one day ahead of each radiation and immunotherapy administration. For Cohort 2, the dose was 1 Gy per fraction given every two weeks, adding up to 13 Gy in total across 26 weeks. No randomization into treatment groups was done for the people taking part in the trial. Starting on cycle 1 day 1, patients took 300 mg of aspirin by mouth once a day for four cycles. The translational analysis covered eight patients: three from the first dose cohort and the first five from the second dose cohort.

The germline V gene yields SGHRS for CDR1 and YFSETQ for CDR2. Including the terminal cysteine and phenylalanine, the CDR3 comprises 15 residues. The kept DNA is CDR3 alone, 45 bases in frame from the first base. The time point tag for this specimen amounts to: after trial treatment. Taken with the paper, the label for treatment or condition translates to: LDRT plus nivolumab, ipilimumab, low-dose cyclophosphamide and aspirin (RACIN trial). Donors were enrolled in RACIN, a single-arm phase I dose-escalation trial in which nivolumab, ipilimumab, aspirin, low-dose cyclophosphamide and low-dose radiotherapy were combined. To be eligible, a patient needed to have an advanced solid tumor that was TIL-negative. Sequencing used an Illumina HiSeq 2500. To make first-strand cDNA, Superscript III was used along with a set of TRAV- and TRBV-specific primers so that both the TCRalpha and TCRbeta chains were covered. TCRs were amplified with Phusion for around 20 PCR cycles, with a constant-region primer paired with the adapter attached to the V primers. The MessageAmp II aRNA Amplification Kit was used to amplify the isolated mRNA, with in vitro transcription run for less than 20 hours at 37 degrees C. The Dynabeads mRNA DIRECT Purification Kit was used to isolate the mRNA for TCR sequencing. Indexed Illumina adapters were added in a second Phusion PCR of approximately 25 cycles, after which AMPure XP beads were used to purify the products. The paper's processing steps were these. Custom Perl scripts pooled TCR sequences encoding the same protein, removed out-of-frame sequences and computed each clonotype's abundance. The analysis excluded TCR sequences that were supported by just one read. Among the metrics used to describe the repertoires were Shannon entropy, Gini index, clonality, richness, and the frequency of TCRs shared between repertoires. Starting from the raw public reads, TCRdb applied fastp trimming at Q25, assembled clones with MiXCR and retained in-frame beta chains. Entries that share a CDR3 protein sequence are merged under the most common genes and DNA. TCRdb's processing, not the authors', yielded these V and J calls. This sample lists under 110,000 distinct CDR3 sequences; roughly 20% were detected once. Roughly 4.3% of the sample is held by the ten biggest clonotypes.

Sequencing was performed on PBMCs, taken after low-dose radiotherapy plus immunotherapy. The chain joins TRBV5-1 to TRBJ2-7; 9 central nucleotides agree with TRBD1. The clonotype originates from a male donor with prostate cancer. In nucleotide form, the sequence is TGCGTCAGCAGCCTGGCTCCGGGACAGGGATACGAGCAGTACTTC. This is translated as CVSSLAPGQGYEQYF.